The 8 T cell receptor beta chains in this list originate from one sample, sequenced in a study of blood T cell repertoires in COVID-19 (dated by TCRdb to 2019 to 2021). Receptor amplification or capture employed the immunoSEQ multiplex PCR assay. The immuneACCESS repertoire file appears here via TCRdb, limited to in-frame rearrangements. These files lack a portion of the clones; in checked studies, under half of the deficit traces to unresolved V genes, and the cause of the others is not known. Across this sample there are about half a million clones, with nearly 90% seen only once. Approximately 0.9% of the sample comes from the top ten. The source material was peripheral blood. These receptors all stem from a man in his late teens or twenties with COVID-19, enrolled during active disease.

This rearrangement joins TRBV10-2 to TRBJ2-1; 11 bases match TRBD2. V lost 0 bases to trimming and J lost 9 bases; unmatched junction nucleotides: 10. The germline V gene has CDR1 WSHSY and CDR2 SAAADI. The CDR3 extends over 17 amino acids. CDR3 coding DNA: TGCGCCAGCAGTGAGTCGCGTCTAGCGGGAGGAGGTCGTGAGCAGTTCTTC. Amino acids: CASSESRLAGGGREQFF.

Written as DNA, the CDR3 is TGTGCCAGCAGCCCGCGACTAGGCCGGTTCACAGATACGCAGTATTTT. It translates to CASSPRLGRFTDTQYF. This chain links TRBV3-1 (or the pseudogene TRBV3-2) with TRBJ2-3, with a possible D match to TRBD2 (6 bases). V was cut by 4 bases and J by 2 bases, with 16 bases left in between. Germline loops: CDR1 LGHDT, CDR2 YNNKEL (reference sequence). CDR3 size: 16 residues.

The V call is TRBV5-5, the J call TRBJ2-6; 7 bases fit TRBD1. The CDR3 covers 17 residues. Germline V lookup: CDR1 SGHKS, CDR2 YYEKEE (reference sequence). Germline trimming cut 4 bases from V and 0 bases from J; bases unmatched to any gene: 7. The CDR3 region has the DNA TGTGCCAGCAGCGACCGGACAGGATCCTCTGGGGCCAACGTCCTGACTTTC. Protein sequence: CASSDRTGSSGANVLTF.

This clone appeared once. The chain joins TRBV19 to TRBJ2-7; 8 bases align to TRBD2. The V gene end was trimmed by 4 bases and the J gene end by 4 bases; junction bases not matched to a gene: 6. Germline lookup yields CDR1 LNHDA and CDR2 SQIVND (reference sequence). This CDR3 is 14 amino acids long. This CDR3 is CASSRTSRLYEQYF. Here the CDR3 DNA reads TGTGCCAGTAGTAGGACTAGCAGATTGTACGAGCAGTACTTC.

This rearrangement joins TRBV6-5 to TRBJ1-6; D uncertain. From germline, CDR1 is MNHEY and CDR2 SVGAGI. Deletions cut 8 bases from V and 12 bases from J, with 17 bases between. The CDR3 loop spans 13 amino acids. CDR3 DNA: TGTGCCAGCGACCCCACGGGTGGAGGACCCCTCCACTTT. Encoded protein: CASDPTGGGPLHF.

J is TRBJ2-7 and V is TRBV2, with TRBD1 matching 7 bases. The length of the CDR3 is 16 residues. Trimming removed 6 bases from V and 0 bases from J; junction bases left unmatched: 11. Germline CDR1 is SNHLY and CDR2 is FYNNEI. In DNA, the CDR3 is TGTGCCAGCAGGAGGTCGGGGACAGTCTTCTCCTACGAGCAGTACTTC. Protein sequence: CASRRSGTVFSYEQYF.

In this sample, this clone turned up once. The V call is TRBV19, the J call TRBJ1-5; possibly TRBD1 for D (6 bases). The V and J ends lost 6 bases and 7 bases respectively, with 13 bases between them. The CDR3 has 13 residues. Germline CDR1 is LNHDA and CDR2 is SQIVND (reference sequence). This CDR3 reads CASSTTGRQPQHF. DNA for the CDR3: TGTGCCAGTAGCACCACAGGGAGACAGCCCCAGCATTTT.

The chain employs TRBV6-4 and TRBJ2-7; 8 positions match TRBD2. Germline CDR1 reads MRHNA; CDR2 reads SNTAGT. J gave up 2 bases and V 7 bases, and 7 bases lay outside the gene matches. The CDR3 runs 14 residues. CDR3 residues: CASTPSGPPYEQYF. CDR3 nucleotide sequence: TGTGCCAGCACTCCTAGCGGGCCCCCCTACGAGCAGTACTTC.